This record looks at one T cell receptor beta chain sequence and its context. In its sample, this clone was seen once. Its target antigen remains unknown. Base qualities are not recorded, but no much larger clone differs from it by a single base. TCRbeta CDR3 regions were amplified from genomic DNA by means of the immunoSEQ Assay, a bias-controlled multiplex PCR. In the original analysis: The number of nucleated cells in each sample was estimated by amplification of reference gene primers within the assay. To quantify the absolute abundance of each unique TCRbeta CDR3 rearrangement, sequence reads were collapsed and filtered. For each sample, productive Simpson clonality was calculated as the square root of Simpson's diversity index across productive rearrangements. TCRdb stores this immuneACCESS table with in-frame sequences only. Part of the clones is absent; in the studies checked, under half of the shortfall reflects unresolved V genes, and no reason is known for the rest. V and J calls and clone size are copied from that table; D and trimming were computed from the DNA. This sample gives around 89,000 clones in total; about two thirds of them show up just once. Together, the top ten hold approximately 15% of the sample.

This entry is derived from a study of blood T cell repertoires in COVID-19 (dated by TCRdb to between 2020 and 2021). Notes on the research overall: Samples covering the acute and convalescent phases of COVID-19 were provided by collaborators in the United States, Italy and Spain. The material from the prospective study consisted of cDNA or gDNA derived from T cells, B-cell-depleted T cells, or PBMCs. Subjects who had been exposed to COVID-19, were actively infected with it, or had recovered from it provided the deeply sampled blood TCRbeta repertoires that made up the dataset. The repertoires were released in a freely available public database intended as a resource for research on the immune response to SARS-CoV-2. Samples were obtained from the ongoing ImmuneRACE study (first 160 participants) and from roughly 1,300 subjects provided by 6 global collaborators. Sample metadata almost always included a de-identified subject ID, COVID-19 status, age in years and sex. HLA class I and class II types, where available, came from metadata supplied by the sample provider rather than from assay-based typing.

Results and caveats for the whole study, not just this receptor: The quantity of clinical and demographic metadata differed by source and by participant and was supplied without curation.

The collaborating institutions used their own protocols to collect whole blood in K2EDTA tubes. For TCRbeta analysis, collaborators shipped samples as frozen whole blood, isolated PBMCs, or DNA extracted from either of those sample types. The germline V gene encodes CDR1 SGHTA and CDR2 FQGNSA. Here V drops 5 bases and J drops 5 bases, and the junction holds 4 bases not matched to any gene. The CDR3 starts with the cysteine, ends with the phenylalanine, and has 13 residues. The entry retains the CDR3 DNA only, 39 bases that are in frame from base 1. Sequenced material: peripheral blood. The chain links TRBV7-2 with TRBJ2-7; 9 middle bases align to TRBD1. This sequence was found in a woman older than 75 with acute or convalescent COVID-19. The sequence in DNA is TGTGCCAGCAGCATTCGGACAGGGGACGAGCAGTACTTC. Translated, this gives CASSIRTGDEQYF.